These 21 T cell receptor beta chains share one sample of origin, sequenced in a study of shared clonotypes between healthy human individuals. Only in-frame clones appear in the TCRdb table, and some are missing; sequencing was by immunoSEQ multiplex PCR. The table has hundreds of thousands of clones, approximately 96% seen once. It was CD45RO-negative cells, positively selected for CCR7, that made up naive CD8 cells, with terminally differentiated effector memory CD45RA+ cells excluded. The sample was naive CD8+ T cells sorted from blood. The source of these receptors is a man aged 25-45 years in good health.

The chain links TRBV19 to TRBJ2-6; either TRBD1 or TRBD2 may fit D (5 bases each). Germline assignment: CDR1 LNHDA and CDR2 SQIVND (reference sequence). The CDR3 is 15 residues long. With 6 bases removed from V and 4 bases from J, the gap between germline ends came to 13 bases. The CDR3 sequence: CASRHQGGGANVLTF. DNA for the CDR3: TGTGCCAGTAGGCATCAGGGCGGGGGGGCCAACGTCCTGACTTTC.

This clone has just one count. The V gene is TRBV5-1, the J gene TRBJ1-2, with D possibly TRBD1 on 5 matching bases. This CDR3 spans 13 amino acids. V dropped 0 bases and J dropped 7 bases, with 10 bases sitting between them. Germline V lookup: CDR1 SGHRS, CDR2 YFSETQ. CDR3 region: CASSLDGGRGYTF. The DNA of the CDR3 is TGCGCCAGCAGCTTGGATGGGGGACGTGGCTACACCTTC.

The rearrangement joins TRBV4-1 to TRBJ2-3; 10 bases line up with TRBD2. The V segment lost 1 base and the J segment 4 bases; nucleotides outside the gene matches: 14. This CDR3 is 19 amino acids long. Looked up from germline, CDR1 is MGHRA and CDR2 is YSYEKL. The CDR3 protein is CASSQGYGLASGSPDTQYF. The CDR3 DNA follows: TGCGCCAGCAGCCAAGGTTACGGTCTGGCTAGCGGGAGCCCAGATACGCAGTATTTT.

J is TRBJ1-5 and V is TRBV27; D is ambiguous. Between the trimmed V and J ends, which lost 0 bases and 6 bases, there was a span of 6 bases. The CDR3 is 13 amino acids. From germline, CDR1 is MNHEY and CDR2 SMNVEV (reference sequence). CDR3 in amino acids: CASSLSSVQPQHF. CDR3 coding DNA: TGTGCCAGCAGTTTATCGAGCGTTCAGCCCCAGCATTTT.

The J gene is TRBJ1-1, the V gene TRBV27; no clear D. V was cut by 5 bases and J by 7 bases, with 20 bases left in between. The germline V gene has CDR1 MNHEY and CDR2 SMNVEV (reference sequence). This CDR3 has 15 residues. This chain's CDR3 is CASSPLGLAKGEAFF. CDR3 sequence (DNA): TGTGCCAGCAGTCCCCTGGGCCTCGCCAAAGGTGAAGCTTTCTTT.

The genes are TRBV5-1 and TRBJ2-6; D is unclear. The V and J ends lost 4 bases and 0 bases respectively, with 17 bases between them. There are 18 residues in the CDR3. Germline V gene data show CDR1 as SGHRS and CDR2 as YFSETQ. The CDR3 coding sequence is TGCGCCAGCAGCCTGTGGGCGTTACACGCCTCTGGGGCCAACGTCCTGACTTTC. Translated: CASSLWALHASGANVLTF.

This sequence joins TRBV9 and TRBJ1-1; D perhaps matches TRBD1 (5 bases). V lost 3 bases and J lost 0, with 9 bases in between. CDR1 and CDR2 from the germline V gene are SGDLS and YYNGEE. CDR3 length: 14 amino acids. DNA for the CDR3: TGTGCCAGCAGCGCCGACAGTCTGAACACTGAAGCTTTCTTT. This gives the protein CASSADSLNTEAFF.

The CDR3 DNA follows: TGCAGCGTTGAAGGGGGTAGGTACACTGAAGCTTTCTTT. Protein sequence: CSVEGGRYTEAFF. The chain employs TRBV29-1 and TRBJ1-1; D gene uncertain. Trimming left V 1 base short and J 3 bases short, with 9 bases between. Germline lookup yields CDR1 SQVTM and CDR2 ANQGSEA. This CDR3 region has 13 residues.

The table lists this clone with a few counts. The gene calls are TRBV6-1 and TRBJ1-5; the D gene is possibly TRBD1 (6 bases). The V end lost 6 bases, the J end lost 0 bases, and 12 bases lay between the germline ends. The CDR3 has 15 amino acids. The germline gives CDR1 MNHNS, CDR2 SASEGT. CDR3 DNA sequence: TGTGCCAGCAGCCCCGGACAGATTAGCAATCAGCCCCAGCATTTT. Residues: CASSPGQISNQPQHF.

This chain connects TRBV5-1 to TRBJ2-3; tentatively, D is TRBD1 or TRBD2 (5 bases each). Germline V gene lookup returns CDR1 SGHRS and CDR2 YFSETQ. The CDR3 has 15 amino acids. The V end was cut by 0 bases, the J end by 0 bases, with 8 bases between. CDR3 amino acids: CASSLGDQSTDTQYF. CDR3 coding DNA: TGCGCCAGCAGCTTGGGGGACCAAAGCACAGATACGCAGTATTTT.

The CDR3 region is CASSLRQGLYEQYF. CDR3 DNA: TGCGCCAGCAGCTTACGACAGGGTTTATACGAGCAGTACTTC. This sequence joins TRBV4-1 and TRBJ2-7; 7 bases agree with TRBD1. Germline CDR1 MGHRA, CDR2 YSYEKL. This CDR3 spans 14 amino acids. V shed 5 bases and J 4 bases; nucleotides not matched to a gene: 8.

V gene TRBV27 combines with J gene TRBJ2-7; no clear D gene. The CDR3 runs 11 residues. Germline CDR1 is MNHEY and CDR2 is SMNVEV (reference sequence). V was clipped by 8 bases and J by 2 bases, with 7 bases between them. CDR3 sequence (DNA): TGTGCCAGCGGCGTTGCCTACGAGCAGTACTTC. Translated: CASGVAYEQYF.

This sequence joins TRBV7-9 and TRBJ2-1, with 11 positions matching TRBD1. The junction had 5 bases not matched to a gene; V was cut back by 5 bases and J by 2 bases. This CDR3 spans 16 amino acids. Germline V lookup: CDR1 SEHNR, CDR2 FQNEAQ (reference sequence). This chain's CDR3 is CASSGRTGGTYNEQFF. For the CDR3, the DNA is TGTGCCAGCAGCGGGAGGACAGGGGGCACCTACAATGAGCAGTTCTTC.

This sequence joins TRBV9 and TRBJ2-1; D is uncertain. Per germline, CDR1 SGDLS and CDR2 YYNGEE. The CDR3 extends over 13 amino acids. Trimming removed 3 bases from V and 7 bases from J, with 11 bases in between. The CDR3 loop reads CASSGNPTNEQFF. The DNA for the CDR3 is TGTGCCAGCAGCGGCAACCCTACAAATGAGCAGTTCTTC.

The chain is built from TRBV14 and TRBJ2-7; possibly TRBD1 for D (5 bases). V was clipped by 2 bases and J by 7 bases, with 15 bases between them. Germline V gives CDR1 SGHDN, CDR2 FVKESK. This CDR3 is built from 14 residues. CDR3 nucleotides: TGTGCCAGCAGCCAATATAGGGGCGTCGGTGAGCAGTACTTC. Amino acid sequence: CASSQYRGVGEQYF. The full variable domain, its missing parts supplied by reference TRBV14 and TRBJ2-7, is EAGVTQFPSHSVIEKGQTVTLRCDPISGHDNLYWYRRVMGKEIKFLLHFVKESKQDESGMPNNRFLAERTGGTYSTLKVQPAELEDSGVYFCASSQYRGVGEQYFGPGTRLTVT.

The chain recombines TRBV2 with TRBJ2-7; 12 nucleotides match TRBD1. CDR1 SNHLY and CDR2 FYNNEI come from the germline V gene. This CDR3 contains 13 residues. J lost 6 bases, V lost 8 bases, and 5 bases had no gene match. CDR3 in amino acids: CASSGTGGREQYF. The CDR3 DNA follows: TGTGCCAGCTCCGGGACAGGGGGCCGCGAGCAGTACTTC.

The chain is built from TRBV10-3 and TRBJ2-2; possible D gene TRBD2, 6 bases. Germline V gene sequence: CDR1 ENHRY, CDR2 SYGVKD. The CDR3 covers 15 residues. The V end was cut by 0 bases, the J end by 3 bases, with 8 bases between. The CDR3 reads CAISESRDYTGELFF. DNA for the CDR3: TGTGCCATCAGTGAGTCGAGGGACTACACCGGGGAGCTGTTTTTT.

A note on this clone: This sample includes further DNA sequences coding for the same CDR3. This chain links TRBV6-5 with TRBJ1-1; D is uncertain. Trimming left V 0 bases short and J 2 bases short, with 4 bases between. This CDR3 contains 13 residues. The germline CDR1 and CDR2 sequences are MNHEY and SVGAGI. CDR3 DNA sequence: TGTGCCAGCAGTTACTCTCGTAACACTGAAGCTTTCTTT. Encoded protein: CASSYSRNTEAFF.

Concerning this clone: Distinct nucleotide sequences in the sample also encode this CDR3. CDR3 amino acids: CASSLIGNQPQHF. CDR3 bases: TGTGCCAGCAGTTTAATAGGCAATCAGCCCCAGCATTTT. The rearrangement joins TRBV27 to TRBJ1-5, with no clear D. The CDR3 has 13 residues. The germline V gene has CDR1 MNHEY and CDR2 SMNVEV (reference sequence). Trimming removed 2 bases at V and 2 bases at J, with 4 bases between.

The chain is built from TRBV30 and TRBJ2-2, with D uncertain. Per germline, CDR1 GTSNPN and CDR2 SVGIG (reference sequence). Trimming removed 5 bases from V and 4 bases from J, with 14 bases in between. The CDR3 is made up of 14 amino acids. This CDR3 reads CAWLSVSSTGELFF. The CDR3 DNA sequence: TGTGCCTGGCTGTCGGTTAGCTCCACCGGGGAGCTGTTTTTT.

This chain uses TRBV11-2 with TRBJ2-7; 7 nucleotides line up with TRBD2. The germline CDR1 and CDR2 sequences are SGHAT and FQNNGV. J gave up 5 bases and V 0 bases, and 7 bases lay outside the gene matches. The CDR3 is 15 residues long. The CDR3 region is CASSLERESIHEQYF. The CDR3 DNA reads TGTGCCAGCAGCTTAGAGCGGGAGAGCATTCACGAGCAGTACTTC.